This is a list of T cell receptor beta chains from one sample in a study of blood T cell repertoires in COVID-19. TCRdb keeps only in-frame clones here, not all; method: immunoSEQ multiplex PCR. The data contain 300,000 to 450,000 clones, 70% to 90% of them singletons. Sequencing was performed on peripheral blood. The receptors were sampled from a human donor in a cohort sampled during active COVID-19. Both conserved end residues are part of each CDR3. The D gene is left open where the match is weak. Some rows have no size entry. The others give once, few or many, or a class for an expanded clone.

d_call	v_call	clone_size	j_call	cdr3_length	cdr3_aa	cdr3_nt
TRBD1	TRBV7-8	once	TRBJ2-7	16	CASSLVTGQGSYEQYF	TGTGCCAGCAGCTTAGTAACGGGACAGGGGTCCTACGAGCAGTACTTC
NA	TRBV19	NA	TRBJ2-2	12	CASSIYTGELFF	TGTGCCAGTAGTATCTACACCGGGGAGCTGTTTTTT
NA	TRBV28	few	TRBJ2-7	14	CASTSGLVYYEQYF	TGTGCCAGCACCTCAGGGTTAGTTTACTACGAGCAGTACTTC
NA	TRBV7-3	NA	TRBJ2-3	14	CASSLGLPPDTQYF	TGTGCCAGCAGCTTGGGACTTCCCCCAGATACGCAGTATTTT
NA	TRBV24-1	few	TRBJ1-1	14	CATSAHGSNAEAFF	TGTGCCACCAGTGCTCACGGGAGTAACGCTGAAGCTTTCTTT
TRBD2	TRBV9	NA	TRBJ2-1	13	CASSVAGLAGQFF	TGTGCCAGCAGCGTAGCGGGGCTAGCGGGGCAGTTCTTC
NA	TRBV4-1	NA	TRBJ1-5	17	CASSQKVREVSNQPQHF	TGCGCCAGCAGCCAAAAGGTGAGAGAGGTTTCCAATCAGCCCCAGCATTTT
NA	TRBV7-5	NA	TRBJ2-1	15	CARSFFTSGKREQFF	TGTGCCAGAAGCTTTTTTACTAGCGGGAAGCGTGAGCAGTTCTTC
NA	TRBV5-6	NA	TRBJ2-1	15	CASSLAPSSYNEQFF	TGTGCCAGCAGCTTAGCGCCGAGCTCCTACAATGAGCAGTTCTTC
TRBD1	TRBV2	NA	TRBJ1-5	14	CASSPGTGDQPQHF	TGTGCCAGCAGTCCCGGGACAGGGGATCAGCCCCAGCATTTT
NA	TRBV12-3/TRBV12-4	NA	TRBJ1-5	12	CASSPGARPQHF	TGTGCCAGCAGTCCGGGAGCGCGGCCCCAGCATTTT
NA	TRBV5-6	NA	TRBJ1-2	11	CASGVGSGYTF	TGTGCTAGCGGGGTAGGGAGTGGCTACACCTTC
NA	TRBV7-8	few	TRBJ1-1	13	CASIPWGGGEAFF	TGTGCCAGCATCCCCTGGGGAGGAGGTGAAGCTTTCTTT
TRBD1	TRBV7-8	NA	TRBJ1-1	16	CASSSRQGWEDTEAFF	TGTGCCAGCAGCTCGAGACAGGGGTGGGAGGACACTGAAGCTTTCTTT
TRBD1	TRBV5-1	NA	TRBJ2-1	15	CASSLYGGQGYEQFF	TGCGCCAGCAGCTTGTATGGTGGACAGGGCTATGAGCAGTTCTTC
TRBD2	TRBV7-2	NA	TRBJ2-7	16	CASSLVLGGSSYEQYF	TGTGCCAGCAGCTTAGTCCTCGGGGGGAGCTCCTACGAGCAGTACTTC
NA	TRBV28	once	TRBJ1-2	10	CAIQGYGYTF	TGTGCCATCCAGGGCTATGGCTACACCTTC
TRBD1	TRBV7-9	NA	TRBJ1-6	15	CASSLGTGTGSPLHF	TGTGCCAGCAGCTTGGGGACAGGGACCGGTTCACCCCTCCACTTT
TRBD1	TRBV3-1/TRBV3-2	NA	TRBJ2-7	14	CASSDRVASYEQYF	TGTGCCAGCAGCGACAGGGTGGCCTCCTACGAGCAGTACTTC
NA	TRBV12-3/TRBV12-4	NA	TRBJ1-1	13	CASSRRQDTEAFF	TGTGCCAGCAGCCGCAGACAGGACACTGAAGCTTTCTTT
NA	TRBV11-3	few	TRBJ2-1	13	CASSHPGLNEQFF	TGTGCCAGCAGCCACCCAGGACTCAATGAGCAGTTCTTC
TRBD1	TRBV5-4	NA	TRBJ2-5	14	CASSLEGTGGHQYF	TGTGCCAGCAGCTTGGAAGGGACAGGGGGTCATCAGTACTTC
TRBD1	TRBV5-4	NA	TRBJ2-7	15	CASSLTQGATYEQYF	TGTGCCAGCAGCTTGACCCAGGGGGCGACCTACGAGCAGTACTTC
TRBD2	TRBV6-1	NA	TRBJ2-1	15	CASSDQLAGYNEQFF	TGTGCCAGCAGTGACCAACTAGCGGGTTACAATGAGCAGTTCTTC
NA	TRBV3-1/TRBV3-2	NA	TRBJ1-3	13	CASSQGQRNTIYF	TGTGCCAGCAGCCAAGGACAGAGAAACACCATATATTTT
TRBD2	TRBV19	NA	TRBJ2-3	14	CAASGGPSTDTQYF	TGTGCCGCCAGCGGGGGCCCTAGCACAGATACGCAGTATTTT
NA	TRBV7-6	NA	TRBJ2-6	17	CASSGYRRSSGANVLTF	TGTGCCAGCAGCGGCTACAGGAGAAGCTCTGGGGCCAACGTCCTGACTTTC
TRBD1	TRBV5-1	NA	TRBJ1-4	18	CASSWGQGGGMTNEKLFF	TGCGCCAGCAGCTGGGGACAAGGGGGCGGAATGACTAATGAAAAACTGTTTTTT
TRBD2	TRBV25-1	NA	TRBJ2-1	15	CASSAGLATYNEQFF	TGTGCCAGCAGTGCCGGACTAGCGACCTACAATGAGCAGTTCTTC
TRBD2	TRBV9	NA	TRBJ2-3	16	CASSVGGGEGLDTQYF	TGTGCCAGCAGCGTAGGCGGGGGGGAAGGACTAGATACGCAGTATTTT
TRBD1	TRBV29-1	NA	TRBJ1-1	15	CSVPQGASLGGEAFF	TGCAGCGTTCCCCAGGGGGCGTCGCTCGGGGGTGAAGCTTTCTTT
NA	TRBV19	NA	TRBJ2-1	16	CASSMGGRSSYNEQFF	TGTGCCAGTAGTATGGGGGGACGGAGCTCCTACAATGAGCAGTTCTTC
TRBD1	TRBV6-1	many	TRBJ2-1	16	CASSADRGLIDNEQFF	TGTGCCAGCAGTGCGGACAGGGGATTGATTGACAATGAGCAGTTCTTC
NA	TRBV6-5	NA	TRBJ1-2	12	CASSYSGQDYTF	TGTGCCAGCAGTTACTCAGGACAAGACTACACCTTC
NA	TRBV5-1	NA	TRBJ1-6	15	CASSEQDPNNSPLHF	TGCGCCAGCAGCGAACAGGACCCCAATAATTCACCCCTCCACTTT
NA	TRBV7-9	NA	TRBJ2-2	15	CASSSWTTNTGELFF	TGTGCCAGCAGCTCGTGGACAACGAACACCGGGGAGCTGTTTTTT
NA	TRBV7-9	once	TRBJ1-1	15	CASSPRSQGNTEAFF	TGTGCCAGCAGCCCACGCTCTCAGGGAAACACTGAAGCTTTCTTT
TRBD2	TRBV7-2	NA	TRBJ2-5	16	CASSSTSGRDRETQYF	TGTGCCAGCAGCTCCACTAGCGGGAGGGACCGAGAGACCCAGTACTTC
NA	TRBV11-2	NA	TRBJ1-3	15	CASSLEYGGRNTIYF	TGTGCCAGCAGCTTAGAATACGGGGGTAGAAACACCATATATTTT
TRBD1	TRBV6-5	NA	TRBJ1-2	15	CASSPGQSSIYGYTF	TGTGCCAGCAGCCCGGGACAGTCGTCGATCTATGGCTACACCTTC
NA	TRBV5-6	NA	TRBJ1-2	15	CASSFVRSVNYGYTF	TGTGCCAGCAGCTTTGTACGGTCCGTGAACTATGGCTACACCTTC